Listed below are T cell receptor beta chains from one sample, sequenced in a study of early T cells in non-severe SARS-CoV-2 infection. TCRdb re-derived calls from the 5' RACE reads in MiXCR, one entry per CDR3 protein. The data show some 60,000 distinct CDR3 sequences, with roughly 12% seen just once and 1.3% to 1.5% held by the top ten. The specimen was whole blood, collected at baseline. These TCRs come from an adult who was a healthcare worker with PCR-confirmed SARS-CoV-2 infection or an uninfected control (not recorded which). The CDR3 runs from the conserved cysteine through the conserved F or W. D genes are given only for firm matches. Clone size, where shown, is once, few, many, or a class for clones that have expanded.

D,size,V,J,DNA,CDR3
.,few,TRBV7-2,TRBJ1-1,TGTGCCAGCAGCTTAAGCAGGGTCACTGAAGCTTTCTTT,CASSLSRVTEAFF
.,few,TRBV30,TRBJ1-1,TGTGCCTGGAGACAAGGGGGGAACGGGGGCACTGAAGCTTTCTTT,CAWRQGGNGGTEAFF
.,.,TRBV7-9,TRBJ1-2,TGTGCCAGCAGCTTAAGGGACACTAATGTCTATGGCTACACCTTC,CASSLRDTNVYGYTF
TRBD1,many,TRBV20-1,TRBJ1-1,TGCAGTGCTAGAATTGCAGGGGGATGGATGAACACTGAAGCTTTCTTT,CSARIAGGWMNTEAFF
TRBD2,.,TRBV13,TRBJ2-1,TGTGCCAGCAGCCAAGCGGGAGTTCTGTTCAATGAGCAGTTCTTC,CASSQAGVLFNEQFF
.,few,TRBV7-9,TRBJ2-3,TGTGCCAGCAGGACCTCGAGCATGTATACGCAGTATTTT,CASRTSSMYTQYF
.,.,TRBV7-9,TRBJ2-7,TGTGCCAGCAGCCCCCAGGGGCGGGAGAGGTACGAGCAGTACTTC,CASSPQGRERYEQYF
.,many,TRBV28,TRBJ1-5,TGTGCCAGCAAGAATGGGGGCCCCAGCAATCAGCCCCAGCATTTT,CASKNGGPSNQPQHF
TRBD1,.,TRBV12-3/TRBV12-4,TRBJ1-2,TGTGCCAGCAGTTCCCCTTCCAGGGGGCAGGGTAACTATGGCTACACCTTC,CASSSPSRGQGNYGYTF
.,.,TRBV12-3/TRBV12-4,TRBJ2-1,TGTGCCAGCAACCCCCGCCCCCACAGCTCCTACAATGAGCAGTTCTTC,CASNPRPHSSYNEQFF
.,many,TRBV6-2/TRBV6-3,TRBJ1-2,TGTGCCAGCAGTTTAACAGGAAGATACACCTTC,CASSLTGRYTF
TRBD2,.,TRBV6-2/TRBV6-3,TRBJ2-7,TGTGCCAGCAGCTATAGGGGACTAGTCCCCTACGAGCAGTACTTC,CASSYRGLVPYEQYF
.,few,TRBV6-6,TRBJ2-3,TGTGCCAGCAGGGGACCGGATACGCAGTATTTT,CASRGPDTQYF
TRBD2,.,TRBV10-3,TRBJ2-7,TGTGCCATCAGCTACGGTCTGACTAGCGCTCGTACCTACGAGCAGTACTTC,CAISYGLTSARTYEQYF
.,few,TRBV29-1,TRBJ2-1,TGCAGCGTTGAGAGCGGGCTAAGCTCCTACAATGAGCAGTTCTTC,CSVESGLSSYNEQFF
.,few,TRBV13,TRBJ2-7,TGTGCCAGCAGCCGGACCGATTCCTACGAGCAGTACTTC,CASSRTDSYEQYF
TRBD1,few,TRBV6-1,TRBJ2-3,TGTGCCAGTTCAGTACAGGGGACCTACACAGATACGCAGTATTTT,CASSVQGTYTDTQYF
.,.,TRBV19,TRBJ2-7,TGTGCCAGTAGTGTTTCAGGGGCCTACGAGCAGTACTTC,CASSVSGAYEQYF
TRBD1,.,TRBV19,TRBJ1-5,TGTGCCAGTAGTTCCTGGACAGGGGAGAATCAGCCCCAGCATTTT,CASSSWTGENQPQHF
.,few,TRBV5-6,TRBJ2-4,TGTGCCAGCAGCGACCGAGGAGCCGACCTCTTAATAGCCAAAAACATTCAGTACTTC,CASSDRGADLLIAKNIQYF
.,few,TRBV5-1,TRBJ2-7,TGCGCCAGCAGCCTTAGCTACCGGGACCCAGGCGAGCAGTACTTC,CASSLSYRDPGEQYF
TRBD2,many,TRBV28,TRBJ2-7,TGTGCCAGCATCCCTAGCGGGAGCGTCCACGAGCAGTACTTC,CASIPSGSVHEQYF
.,.,TRBV2,TRBJ1-1,TGTGCCAGCAGCCAACAGCTACTTGAAGCTTTCTTT,CASSQQLLEAFF
TRBD1,few,TRBV19,TRBJ2-7,TGTGCCAGTAGCAAAGGGGGCTTCACATCCTACGAGCAGTACTTC,CASSKGGFTSYEQYF
.,few,TRBV20-1,TRBJ1-5,TGCAGTGCCGATCGGGCCGGGACCAGCAATCAGCCCCAGCATTTT,CSADRAGTSNQPQHF
.,few,TRBV5-1,TRBJ2-1,TGCGCCAGCAGCCTAGGGGACCCATACAATGAGCAGTTCTTC,CASSLGDPYNEQFF
.,.,TRBV11-3,TRBJ2-2,TGTGCCAGCAGCCCAGGGGGGTTTAACACCGGGGAGCTGTTTTTT,CASSPGGFNTGELFF
.,few,TRBV7-9,TRBJ2-7,TGTGCCAGCATGGGGATTAGCTCCTACGAGCAGTACTTC,CASMGISSYEQYF
.,many,TRBV5-6,TRBJ1-6,TGTGCCAGCAGCTTGGAGCCAGATAATTCACCCCTCCACTTT,CASSLEPDNSPLHF
.,few,TRBV12-3/TRBV12-4,TRBJ2-3,TGTGCCAGCACCCCCTTTCGGCGGGCAGATACGCAGTATTTT,CASTPFRRADTQYF
.,medium-sized,TRBV28,TRBJ2-2,TGTGCCGGTCGGCAGGATTTAAACACCGGGGAGCTGTTTTTT,CAGRQDLNTGELFF
.,.,TRBV29-1,TRBJ2-3,TGCAGCGCTCAAGACAGTCTTAGCACAGATACGCAGTATTTT,CSAQDSLSTDTQYF
.,few,TRBV28,TRBJ1-2,TGTGCCAGCAGTTTACGGGGGGCTAGCTATGGCTACACCTTC,CASSLRGASYGYTF
.,.,TRBV28,TRBJ2-7,TGTGCCAGCAGTTCCCCTTACGGGACAAAGGCCTCCTACGAGCAGTACTTC,CASSSPYGTKASYEQYF
.,medium-sized,TRBV6-2/TRBV6-3,TRBJ2-1,TGTGCCAGCAGGGGCGGGGACGCCGACACCAATGAGCAGTTCTTC,CASRGGDADTNEQFF
.,many,TRBV3-1,TRBJ2-7,TGTGCCAGCAGTCGGTCCTACGAGCAGTACTTC,CASSRSYEQYF
.,.,TRBV11-3,TRBJ2-1,TGTGCCAGCAGCTTATCGAGGGGAAGCAATGAGCAGTTCTTC,CASSLSRGSNEQFF
TRBD1,few,TRBV19,TRBJ1-4,TGTGCCAGCGAACAGCCCTGGACAGGGAGAATAGGGGGAACTAATGAAAAACTGTTTTTT,CASEQPWTGRIGGTNEKLFF